The 3 T cell receptor beta chains below all came from one sample that was sequenced in a study of spatial heterogeneity in lung cancer. In TCRdb, the 5' RACE reads were re-called with MiXCR into one record per CDR3 protein. The repertoire holds roughly 15,000 distinct CDR3 sequences, with about 4.8% as singletons. No antigen has been assigned to these receptors. This sample's time point: sample taken at primary tumor resection. Findings and limits, study-wide: Counts of expanded alpha and beta TCRs within tumors tracked the tumor nonsynonymous mutation count.

The source was lung tumor tissue, collected at surgery. The receptors originated from a female donor with early-stage non-small cell lung cancer.

This clonotype was seen at least ten times. The rearrangement uses TRBV20-1 and TRBJ2-7; TRBD1 or TRBD2 may be the D gene (5 bases each). The ends were cut back, 0 bases at V and 5 bases at J, with 14 bases in the middle. This CDR3 region has 14 residues. Germline-derived CDR1 and CDR2 are DFQATT and SNEGSKA (reference sequence). The CDR3 sequence: CSARDRGVRNEQYF. CDR3 DNA sequence: TGCAGTGCTAGAGATCGAGGGGTAAGGAACGAGCAGTACTTC.

The chain couples TRBV28 to TRBJ1-1, with D maybe TRBD1 (6 bases). Trimming cost V 5 bases and J 2 bases, with 9 bases left between them. This CDR3 has 13 amino acids. Germline CDR1 and CDR2: MDHEN and SYDVKM. The CDR3 is CASSQQGNTEAFF. As DNA, the CDR3 is TGTGCCAGCAGTCAACAGGGTAACACTGAAGCTTTCTTT.

This clonotype came up many times. This chain uses TRBV20-1 with TRBJ2-5, with D perhaps TRBD1 (6 bases). Germline CDR1 reads DFQATT; CDR2 reads SNEGSKA (reference sequence). V lost 5 bases to trimming and J lost 5 bases, with 12 bases between them. CDR3 length: 12 residues. The CDR3 coding sequence is TGCAGTGCTGCGCACAGGGATGAGACCCAGTACTTC. Translating it yields CSAAHRDETQYF.